This T cell receptor (beta chain) is from a study of T cell repertoires and Cas9 in healthy adults. Across the study: Multi-effector potency, cytotoxicity and lineage were assessed in SpCas9-reactive CD4 and CD8 T cells.

TCRdb keeps only in-frame clones here, not all; method: immunoSEQ multiplex PCR. Of around 23,000 clones detected, 92% appear once; the ten largest clones hold more than 0.65%. Trimming took 1 base from V and 3 from J; bases not matched to a gene: 4. In germline, CDR1 is SGHNT, CDR2 YYREEE (reference sequence). The CDR3 loop spans 15 amino acids. This chain connects TRBV5-4 to TRBJ2-7; 10 nucleotides match TRBD2. Sequenced input: CD4+ effector T cells (CD127+, CD25-, CD137-, CD154-) from PBMCs; culture status not recorded. The sequence came from a human donor in good health. CDR3 in DNA: TGTGCCAGCAGCTTGCCTAGCGGGGGTCGCTACGAGCAGTACTTC. It codes for CASSLPSGGRYEQYF.